This TCR beta chain was observed in a study of human versus mouse CDR3 diversity and MHC coevolution. Regarding the study as a whole: Human CDR3s averaged more deletions and insertions than mouse CDR3s.

Per germline, CDR1 LGHNT and CDR2 FRNRAP. The CDR3 totals 13 residues. For this clone: Its specificity is not known.

The data were produced by immunoSEQ multiplex PCR, yet TCRdb's version contains in-frame clones alone and is incomplete. The sample yields about 81,000 clones, roughly 95% seen once. The sample comprised naive CD4+ T cells from blood. Indicated subset: CD45RO-negative CD62L-positive naive CD4 T cells. This sequence originates from a person between 25 and 70 years old in good health. The V and J genes are TRBV12-5 and TRBJ2-5; weak D call: TRBD2 (5 bases). The DNA end is a closer match to TRBJ2-7, so the J assignment may be wrong. CDR3 in DNA: TGTGCTAGTGGTCTAGCCACCTTTTACGAGCAGTACTTC. This gives the protein CASGLATFYEQYF.